This is a list of T cell receptor beta chains from one sample in a study of OX40 agonist ivuxolimab in advanced cancers. Profiling relied on immunoSEQ multiplex PCR, and the TCRdb table lists in-frame clones only, not all of them. The repertoire holds some 45,000 clones, with over 80% as singletons. The input for sequencing was CD4+ or CD8+ T cells sorted from blood, taken in a trial of the OX40 agonist ivuxolimab. These receptor sequences come from an adult with an advanced solid tumor such as melanoma, head and neck, liver or kidney cancer. The CDR3 runs from the conserved cysteine through the conserved F or W. D genes are given only for firm matches. Clone sizes are given selectively: once, few, many, or a class where the clone is expanded.

cdr3_aa,cdr3_nt,d_call,clone_size,v_call,j_call
CASSIPGQGFAGELFF,TGTGCCAGCAGTATACCGGGACAGGGATTTGCCGGGGAGCTGTTTTTT,TRBD1,.,TRBV28,TRBJ2-2
CASSLGGRVYNSPLHF,TGTGCCAGCAGCTTGGGCGGCAGGGTTTATAATTCACCCCTCCACTTT,.,.,TRBV5-6,TRBJ1-6
CASSLPKVSGSRGPTYEQYF,TGTGCCAGCAGCCTTCCGAAGGTTAGCGGGTCGCGTGGCCCGACCTACGAGCAGTACTTC,TRBD2,.,TRBV28,TRBJ2-7
CAWRAPFGRYTF,TGTGCCTGGAGGGCCCCCTTCGGTCGCTACACCTTC,.,.,TRBV30,TRBJ1-2
CASSGGGGNQPQHF,TGTGCCAGCAGTGGCGGGGGGGGGAATCAGCCCCAGCATTTT,.,.,TRBV6-4,TRBJ1-5
CASSQESAQGAYKGYTF,TGCGCCAGCAGCCAAGAGAGTGCTCAGGGGGCGTATAAAGGCTACACCTTC,TRBD1,medium-sized,TRBV4-3,TRBJ1-2
CASSLFPGANVLTF,TGTGCCAGCAGCTTATTTCCTGGGGCCAACGTCCTGACTTTC,.,few,TRBV7-3,TRBJ2-6
CASSATQFGELFF,TGTGCCAGCAGTGCCACCCAGTTCGGGGAGCTGTTTTTT,.,.,TRBV6-4,TRBJ2-2
CASSYRASWGGEQFF,TGTGCCAGCAGCTACAGGGCCTCTTGGGGGGGTGAGCAGTTCTTC,.,.,TRBV7-6,TRBJ2-1
CASRGRSGFSYEQYF,TGTGCCAGCAGGGGTCGAAGTGGGTTTTCCTACGAGCAGTACTTC,.,.,TRBV6-5,TRBJ2-7
CSVFHGTGGRNEQFF,TGCAGCGTCTTCCACGGGACAGGGGGCAGGAATGAGCAGTTCTTC,TRBD1,.,TRBV29-1,TRBJ2-1